The next 4 T cell receptor beta chains were all read from a single sample in a study of beta chain features in type 1 diabetes (dated by TCRdb to 2017 to 2018). Library generation was performed with the immunoSEQ multiplex PCR assay. The High Capacity cDNA Reverse Transcription Kit was used to reverse transcribe all of the isolated RNA, meaning that expressed TCRB transcripts were what got sequenced. Imported from immuneACCESS, the table was reduced by TCRdb to in-frame sequences with V and J called. These copies leave out some clones; in studies compared against another copy, an unresolved V gene accounts for under half, and the cause of the remainder is not known. The sample table shows approximately 150,000 clones, and roughly 9.3% are seen once. The ten biggest clones cover about 0.6% of the sample. The sample taken for sequencing was central memory CD4+ T cells from blood. These receptors all come from a woman between 35 and 50 years old in good health.

This chain connects TRBV19 to TRBJ2-2; TRBD1 matches 10 bases. V lost 3 bases to trimming and J lost 0 bases; unmatched junction nucleotides: 1. Germline V gene data show CDR1 as LNHDA and CDR2 as SQIVND (reference sequence). This CDR3 is 16 amino acids long. CDR3 sequence reads: CASSIGTGANTGELFF. In nucleotides, the CDR3 is TGTGCCAGTAGTATTGGGACAGGGGCGAACACCGGGGAGCTGTTTTTT.

This clone was detected only a few times. The rearrangement links TRBV18 to TRBJ2-3; TRBD1 agrees at 7 bases. V trimming: 2 bases; J trimming: 0 bases; junction bases outside the gene matches: 11. The V gene's germline CDR1 is KGHSH and CDR2 LQKENI. The CDR3 runs 18 residues. The CDR3 nucleotides read TGTGCCAGCTCACCATTTCGGGACAGCAGAGCTAGCACAGATACGCAGTATTTT. It translates to CASSPFRDSRASTDTQYF. Supplemented by reference TRBV18 and TRBJ2-3, the full variable domain reads NAGVMQNPRHLVRRRGQEARLRCSPMKGHSHVYWYRQLPEEGLKFMVYLQKENIIDESGMPKERFSAEFPKEGPSILRIQQVVRGDSAAYFCASSPFRDSRASTDTQYFGPGTRLTVL.

This clone was counted only a few times. The V gene is TRBV6-6, the J gene TRBJ2-5; D is uncertain. Germline V gives CDR1 MNHNY, CDR2 SVGAGI (reference sequence). CDR3 length: 14 residues. Trimming took 7 bases from V and 5 from J, leaving 17 bases between them. In DNA, the CDR3 is TGTGCCAGCACCCGCATTCTAGGTTCGGAGACCCAGTACTTC. Amino acids: CASTRILGSETQYF.

This clone has a handful of counts. This chain connects TRBV10-3 to TRBJ2-1; the match to TRBD2 covers 15 bases. V trimming: 4 bases; J trimming: 4 bases; junction bases outside the gene matches: 17. Germline V gene lookup returns CDR1 ENHRY and CDR2 SYGVKD. There are 21 residues in the CDR3. The CDR3, as DNA: TGTGCCATCAGTGCCCATGTTCCGGGACTAGCGGGGGGCCGAGTTTACAATGAGCAGTTCTTC. Protein sequence: CAISAHVPGLAGGRVYNEQFF.